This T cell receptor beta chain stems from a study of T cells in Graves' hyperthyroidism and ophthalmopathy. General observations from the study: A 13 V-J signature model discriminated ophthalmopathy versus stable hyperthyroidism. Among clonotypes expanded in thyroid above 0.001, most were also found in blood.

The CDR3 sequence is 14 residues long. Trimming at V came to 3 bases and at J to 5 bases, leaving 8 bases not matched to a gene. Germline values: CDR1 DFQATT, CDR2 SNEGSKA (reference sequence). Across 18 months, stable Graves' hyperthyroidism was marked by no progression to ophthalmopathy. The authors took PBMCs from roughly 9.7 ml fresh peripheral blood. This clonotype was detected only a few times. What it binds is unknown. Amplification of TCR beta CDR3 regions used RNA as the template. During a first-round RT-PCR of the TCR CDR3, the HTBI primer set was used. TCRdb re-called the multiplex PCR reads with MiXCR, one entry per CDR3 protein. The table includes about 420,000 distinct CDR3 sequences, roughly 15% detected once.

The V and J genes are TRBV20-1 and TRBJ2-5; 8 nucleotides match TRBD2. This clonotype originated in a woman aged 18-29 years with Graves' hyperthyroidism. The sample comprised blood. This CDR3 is CSASQAGGRETQYF. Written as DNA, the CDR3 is TGCAGTGCTAGTCAGGCGGGAGGAAGGGAGACCCAGTACTTC.